These 21 T cell receptor beta chains originate from one sample sequenced in a study of T-cell reconstitution after alpha-beta-depleted transplantation in children. Unique molecular identifiers were incorporated into the prepared TCRbeta library. TCRdb re-derived calls from the PCR reads in MiXCR, one entry per CDR3 protein. This table has 700,000 to 850,000 distinct CDR3 sequences, 16% appearing once. Sequenced here: PBMCs, mostly from graft donor cells, sampled 360 days after TCRalphabeta/CD19-depleted stem cell transplant. The receptors were gathered from a male patient aged 10 to 17 who had a stem cell transplant for acute lymphoblastic leukemia, so the T cells may come from the graft donor.

The sample holds a few counts of this clonotype. The chain carries TRBV5-1 and TRBJ1-1; tentative D call: TRBD1 (5 bases). Germline V gene lookup returns CDR1 SGHRS and CDR2 YFSETQ. The CDR3 runs 14 residues. Trimming removed 6 bases from V and 0 bases from J, with 12 bases in between. The CDR3 DNA reads as TGCGCCAGCACCCCGGGGGGTTTGAACACTGAAGCTTTCTTT. It is translated as CASTPGGLNTEAFF.

The chain is built from TRBV2 and TRBJ2-5, with D maybe TRBD1 (6 bases). V lost 6 bases to trimming and J lost 3 bases, with 17 bases between them. The CDR3 is 15 amino acids. From germline, CDR1 is SNHLY and CDR2 FYNNEI. DNA of the CDR3: TGTGCCAGCAGGGAGTGGGGGCAGCAAAAAGAGACCCAGTACTTC. Protein: CASREWGQQKETQYF.

This chain uses TRBV11-2 with TRBJ2-7; 11 bases align to TRBD2. Germline V gene data show CDR1 as SGHAT and CDR2 as FQNNGV. CDR3 length: 16 amino acids. J lost 4 bases, V lost 1 base, and 6 bases had no gene match. The CDR3, as DNA: TGTGCCAGCAGCTTAGCCTCCGGGACTAGCGGATACGAGCAGTACTTC. Its translation is CASSLASGTSGYEQYF. Full variable domain (outside the CDR3, taken from reference TRBV11-2 and TRBJ2-7): EAGVAQSPRYKIIEKRQSVAFWCNPISGHATLYWYQQILGQGPKLLIQFQNNGVVDDSQLPKDRFSAERLKGVDSTLKIQPAKLEDSAVYLCASSLASGTSGYEQYFGPGTRLTVT.

This clonotype was seen a few times. The V and J genes are TRBV7-6 and TRBJ2-3, with D uncertain. Trimming took off 0 bases at V and 6 bases at J, with 13 bases between the two ends. Germline CDR1 SGHVS, CDR2 FNYEAQ. The CDR3 is made up of 15 amino acids. The CDR3 nucleotides read TGTGCCAGCAGCTTAGCGAGGAGTAGTGGGGATACGCAGTATTTT. It yields the protein CASSLARSSGDTQYF.

This sequence joins TRBV6-5 and TRBJ2-3; 9 bases map to TRBD2. Germline CDR1 and CDR2: MNHEY and SVGAGI. CDR3 length equals 17 residues. The trim removed 2 bases at V and 0 bases at J, leaving 6 bases unmatched. CDR3 region: CASSYVGLAGSTDTQYF. Written as DNA, the CDR3 is TGTGCCAGCAGTTACGTCGGCCTAGCGGGAAGCACAGATACGCAGTATTTT.

The table lists this clonotype with a few counts. The chain combines TRBV7-8 with TRBJ2-7; 9 positions agree with TRBD2. In germline, CDR1 is SGHVS, CDR2 FQNEAQ. The CDR3 has 14 residues. Trimming cost V 4 bases and J 5 bases; bases outside gene matches: 6. CDR3 sequence (DNA): TGTGCCAGCAGCTATAGCGGGAGTTTAAACGAGCAGTACTTC. Translating it yields CASSYSGSLNEQYF.

There are many counts of this clonotype. The chain recombines TRBV5-1 with TRBJ2-1; possibly TRBD1 for D (5 bases). Trimming shortened V by 4 bases and J by 8 bases, and 19 bases separated the two germline ends. The CDR3 runs to 15 residues. Germline values: CDR1 SGHRS, CDR2 YFSETQ. The CDR3 is CASSVWGLHGDEQFF. The CDR3 DNA reads TGCGCCAGCAGCGTTTGGGGCCTCCATGGGGATGAGCAGTTCTTC.

The chain recombines TRBV5-1 with TRBJ2-6, with D maybe TRBD2 (6 bases). The V end lost 0 bases, the J end lost 4 bases, and 11 bases lay between the germline ends. Germline V lookup: CDR1 SGHRS, CDR2 YFSETQ. The CDR3 runs to 16 residues. The CDR3 nucleotides are TGCGCCAGCAGCTTGGATCCGGGGGTGGGGGCCAACGTCCTGACTTTC. Protein product: CASSLDPGVGANVLTF.

This clonotype came up many times. The chain recombines TRBV10-2 with TRBJ2-2, with no clear D. V lost 3 bases and J 8 bases, leaving 19 bases between the germline ends. This CDR3 comprises 16 residues. CDR1 and CDR2 from the germline V gene are WSHSY and SAAADI. The CDR3 here is CASSDPGRRETGELFF. The DNA of the CDR3 is TGCGCCAGCAGTGACCCCGGCAGGCGTGAAACGGGGGAGCTGTTTTTT.

This clonotype was recorded a few times. The rearrangement joins TRBV5-8 to TRBJ2-7; 7 nucleotides line up with TRBD2. The length of the CDR3 is 15 residues. With V trimmed by 2 bases and J by 2 bases, 7 bases remained unmatched. From germline, CDR1 is SGHTS and CDR2 YDEGEE. The DNA of the CDR3 is TGTGCCAGCAGCTTACGACTAGCTATTGCCTACGAGCAGTACTTC. It encodes CASSLRLAIAYEQYF.

This clonotype was counted at least ten times. This chain connects TRBV29-1 to TRBJ2-5, with 7 bases fitting TRBD2. The CDR3 consists of 12 residues. Germline V gene data show CDR1 as SQVTM and CDR2 as ANQGSEA. V trimming: 4 bases; J trimming: 4 bases; junction bases outside the gene matches: 3. This chain's CDR3 is CSVGIAGETQYF. For the CDR3, the DNA is TGCAGCGTTGGAATAGCGGGAGAGACCCAGTACTTC.

The table lists this clonotype with a few counts. The chain carries TRBV4-1 and TRBJ2-7, with D maybe TRBD1 (6 bases). CDR3 length: 13 residues. Trimming took off 8 bases at V and 0 bases at J, with 11 bases between the two ends. From germline, CDR1 is MGHRA and CDR2 YSYEKL. The CDR3 reads CASRQDHSYEQYF. CDR3 nucleotides: TGCGCCAGCCGACAGGATCACTCCTACGAGCAGTACTTC.

This clonotype was counted a few times. The chain couples TRBV5-1 to TRBJ2-5; TRBD1 matches 8 bases. Germline V gene data show CDR1 as SGHRS and CDR2 as YFSETQ. The CDR3 has 13 residues. V trimming: 5 bases; J trimming: 1 base; junction bases outside the gene matches: 1. The CDR3 bases are TGCGCCAGCAGGCAGGGGGCCCAAGAGACCCAGTACTTC. Its translation: CASRQGAQETQYF.

This clonotype was detected a few times. This chain connects TRBV3-1 to TRBJ2-7, with TRBD2 matching 10 bases. The V gene's germline CDR1 is LGHDT and CDR2 YNNKEL (reference sequence). This CDR3 comprises 15 residues. V lost 0 bases and J lost 5; bases outside the gene matches: 4. Written as DNA, the CDR3 is TGTGCCAGCAGCCAAGAGCCTAGCGGGAGCCACGAGCAGTACTTC. This gives the protein CASSQEPSGSHEQYF.

The rearrangement links TRBV6-2 or TRBV6-3 to TRBJ2-1, with D maybe TRBD1 (5 bases). The CDR3 length is 15 residues. In germline, CDR1 is MNHEY, CDR2 SVGEGT. Trimming pared 6 bases from V and 0 bases from J, leaving 12 bases between. The CDR3 is CASRTDSSSYNEQFF. In DNA, the CDR3 is TGTGCCAGCAGGACAGACTCGAGCTCCTACAATGAGCAGTTCTTC.

The chain joins TRBV4-1 to TRBJ2-7; TRBD2 matches 7 bases. Germline V gene data show CDR1 as MGHRA and CDR2 as YSYEKL. Trimming removed 0 bases from V and 2 bases from J; junction bases left unmatched: 10. This CDR3 comprises 17 residues. The CDR3 DNA sequence: TGCGCCAGCAGCCAAGATCCGGGAGGAAGCGGTGCCTACGAGCAGTACTTC. Translated: CASSQDPGGSGAYEQYF.

This clonotype was counted only a few times. The rearrangement joins TRBV20-1 to TRBJ1-5; D may be TRBD1 (5 bases). The CDR3 is 18 amino acids. Deletions cut 3 bases from V and 0 bases from J, with 21 bases between. CDR1 DFQATT and CDR2 SNEGSKA come from the germline V gene (reference sequence). CDR3: CSARVRVTAPHSNQPQHF. Written as DNA, the CDR3 is TGCAGTGCTAGGGTCAGGGTGACGGCTCCTCATAGCAATCAGCCCCAGCATTTT.

This clonotype occurred many times. V and J are TRBV12-3 or TRBV12-4 and TRBJ2-1, with 9 positions matching TRBD1. V was clipped by 5 bases and J by 15 bases; unmatched bases: 8. CDR3 length equals 12 residues. Here the CDR3 reads CASSPRDRVAFF. The CDR3 DNA sequence: TGTGCCAGCAGTCCCAGGGACAGGGTTGCGTTCTTC.

In its sample, this clonotype was seen a few times. The rearrangement links TRBV7-9 to TRBJ2-1; 10 nucleotides line up with TRBD2. Germline V gives CDR1 SEHNR, CDR2 FQNEAQ (reference sequence). The V gene end was trimmed by 2 bases and the J gene end by 7 bases; junction bases not matched to a gene: 8. There are 16 residues in the CDR3. The CDR3 region is CASSLYASGSGNEQFF. In nucleotides, the CDR3 is TGTGCCAGCAGCTTATATGCTAGCGGGAGTGGGAATGAGCAGTTCTTC.

This clonotype came up a few times. The CDR3 spells CASSQDLGGAGPSTDTQYF. CDR3 in DNA: TGTGCCAGCAGCCAAGATCTCGGAGGGGCGGGCCCTAGCACAGATACGCAGTATTTT. The chain is built from TRBV3-1 and TRBJ2-3, with D perhaps TRBD2 (6 bases). The germline gives CDR1 LGHDT, CDR2 YNNKEL (reference sequence). The CDR3 is 19 residues long. V lost 0 bases, J lost 0 bases, and 19 bases lay in between.

The chain links TRBV13 to TRBJ2-1; 7 positions agree with TRBD2. CDR3 length: 14 amino acids. Losses at the gene ends were 3 bases for V and 15 bases for J; bases not matched to a gene: 14. From germline, CDR1 is PRHDT and CDR2 FYEKMQ (reference sequence). CDR3 sequence reads: CASSFVGWRETPFF. CDR3 coding DNA: TGTGCCAGCAGCTTCGTAGGTTGGCGGGAGACACCGTTCTTC.